The 21 T cell receptor beta chains below were found in one sample sequenced in a study of shared clonotypes between healthy human individuals. TCRdb's copy holds only in-frame clones and misses some; the assay was immunoSEQ multiplex PCR. The repertoire has about 340,000 clones, less than 85% of them found once; the top ten carry 10%. Sequenced material: memory CD4+ T cells sorted from blood. Subset given: CD45RA-negative fraction. The receptors come from a man aged 30 to 45 in good health.

V usage is TRBV30 and J usage is TRBJ1-2, with a possible D match to TRBD1 (5 bases). Per germline, CDR1 GTSNPN and CDR2 SVGIG (reference sequence). V shed 0 bases and J shed 6 bases, with 5 bases lying between them. The CDR3 contains 11 residues. The CDR3 DNA follows: TGTGCCTGGAGTGTACAGGATGGCTACACCTTC. Translation: CAWSVQDGYTF.

This sequence joins TRBV4-1 and TRBJ1-2, with 8 bases fitting TRBD1. Looked up from germline, CDR1 is MGHRA and CDR2 is YSYEKL. With V trimmed by 2 bases and J by 5 bases, 13 bases remained unmatched. This CDR3 has 17 amino acids. The chain's CDR3 is CASSQKGQGNIKYGYTF. CDR3 DNA: TGCGCCAGCAGCCAAAAAGGACAGGGTAATATTAAATATGGCTACACCTTC.

The J gene is TRBJ2-7, the V gene TRBV10-3, with TRBD2 matching 8 bases. This CDR3 region has 15 residues. The germline V gene encodes CDR1 ENHRY and CDR2 SYGVKD. The V segment lost 1 base and the J segment 5 bases; nucleotides outside the gene matches: 7. The CDR3 protein is CAISELGLGSHEQYF. CDR3 DNA sequence: TGTGCCATCAGTGAGTTGGGACTAGGATCCCACGAGCAGTACTTC.

The chain combines TRBV7-9 with TRBJ2-7, with a tentative D call TRBD1 (5 bases). The CDR3 is 14 amino acids. Trimming removed 2 bases at V and 2 bases at J, with 10 bases between. Germline V gene data show CDR1 as SEHNR and CDR2 as FQNEAQ (reference sequence). CDR3: CASSLNTGTYEQYF. In DNA form, the CDR3 reads TGTGCCAGCAGCTTAAATACAGGAACCTACGAGCAGTACTTC. The full variable domain, completed using reference TRBV7-9 and TRBJ2-7, is DTGVSQNPRHKITKRGQNVTFRCDPISEHNRLYWYRQTLGQGPEFLTYFQNEAQLEKSRLLSDRFSAERPKGSFSTLEIQRTEQGDSAMYLCASSLNTGTYEQYFGPGTRLTVT.

The genes are TRBV28 and TRBJ2-6; D possibly matches TRBD1 or TRBD2 (5 bases each). This CDR3 comprises 16 residues. Germline CDR1 and CDR2: MDHEN and SYDVKM. With 3 bases removed from V and 4 bases from J, the gap between germline ends came to 13 bases. For the CDR3, the DNA is TGTGCCAGCAGTTTTATTTGGGGGTCCGGGGCCAACGTCCTGACTTTC. Encoded protein: CASSFIWGSGANVLTF. The full variable domain, completed using reference TRBV28 and TRBJ2-6, is DVKVTQSSRYLVKRTGEKVFLECVQDMDHENMFWYRQDPGLGLRLIYFSYDVKMKEKGDIPEGYSVSREKKERFSLILESASTNQTSMYLCASSFIWGSGANVLTFGAGSRLTVL.

The CDR3 is CASTLLAGGGETQYF. The CDR3 DNA sequence: TGTGCCAGCACATTATTAGCGGGAGGGGGGGAGACCCAGTACTTC. The chain joins TRBV2 to TRBJ2-5, with 11 bases identical to TRBD2. This CDR3 contains 15 residues. Germline lookup yields CDR1 SNHLY and CDR2 FYNNEI. Trimming took 7 bases from V and 5 from J; bases not matched to a gene: 9.

This chain connects TRBV10-2 to TRBJ2-2; 9 bases are a match to TRBD2. The junction had 13 bases not matched to a gene; V was cut back by 0 bases and J by 5 bases. CDR1 is WSHSY and CDR2 is SAAADI in the germline V gene. The CDR3 contains 19 residues. CDR3 DNA sequence: TGCGCCAGCAGTGAGTCGAAGGTGGTAGCGGGAGCAAGAACCGGGGAGCTGTTTTTT. This translates into CASSESKVVAGARTGELFF.

The rearrangement uses TRBV18 and TRBJ1-4; D may be TRBD1 (6 bases). CDR1 is KGHSH, CDR2 LQKENI, per germline. The CDR3 spans 17 residues. The V end was cut by 5 bases, the J end by 0 bases, with 16 bases between. Written as DNA, the CDR3 is TGTGCCAGCTCAGAATTACCGGGACACACAACTAATGAAAAACTGTTTTTT. Its translation is CASSELPGHTTNEKLFF.

The genes are TRBV5-8 and TRBJ1-1; D remains unclear. There are 11 residues in the CDR3. Germline CDR1 and CDR2: SGHTS and YDEGEE. V was shortened by 0 bases and J by 6 bases, with 3 bases between the two germline ends. This CDR3 is CASSLVSEAFF. The DNA for the CDR3 is TGTGCCAGCAGCTTGGTTTCTGAAGCTTTCTTT.

This chain links TRBV15 with TRBJ1-4; TRBD1 matches at 8 bases. This CDR3 is built from 15 residues. V was pared by 5 bases and J by 8 bases, with 10 bases of the junction left unmatched. Germline lookup yields CDR1 LNHNV and CDR2 YYDKDF (reference sequence). The DNA for the CDR3 is TGTGCCACCAGCGGGTATACAGGGGGACCCGAAAAACTGTTTTTT. Its translation is CATSGYTGGPEKLFF.

To note about this clone: This specimen includes other DNA sequences encoding the same CDR3. The chain combines TRBV5-1 with TRBJ2-5; no clear D. Trimming removed 0 bases from V and 3 bases from J, with 6 bases in between. The CDR3 is made up of 13 amino acids. Looked up from germline, CDR1 is SGHRS and CDR2 is YFSETQ. CDR3 DNA sequence: TGCGCCAGCAGCTTGGGCGCAGAAGAGACCCAGTACTTC. Protein: CASSLGAEETQYF.

This clone has only a few counts. The rearrangement links TRBV30 to TRBJ2-3; possibly TRBD1 for D (5 bases). Germline lookup yields CDR1 GTSNPN and CDR2 SVGIG (reference sequence). Trimming shortened V by 2 bases and J by 4 bases, and 10 bases separated the two germline ends. The CDR3 length is 13 residues. CDR3: CAWSTGVADTQYF. CDR3 nucleotides: TGTGCCTGGAGTACAGGTGTCGCAGATACGCAGTATTTT.

The V gene is TRBV18, the J gene TRBJ1-1; 10 bases line up with TRBD1. CDR1 is KGHSH, CDR2 LQKENI, per germline. The CDR3 is made up of 16 amino acids. Trimming removed 4 bases from V and 4 bases from J; junction bases left unmatched: 9. Written as DNA, the CDR3 is TGTGCCAGCTCACGGGGGACAGGGGTGTCGGGCACTGAAGCTTTCTTT. Its protein product is CASSRGTGVSGTEAFF.

The chain recombines TRBV9 with TRBJ2-5; no definite D call. Germline V lookup: CDR1 SGDLS, CDR2 YYNGEE. There are 11 residues in the CDR3. Trimming pared 4 bases from V and 5 bases from J, leaving 6 bases between. The CDR3 sequence is CASSSRETQYF. The CDR3 nucleotides read TGTGCCAGCAGCTCCAGGGAGACCCAGTACTTC.

This clone was counted a single time. The genes are TRBV2 and TRBJ1-1; weak D call: TRBD1 (5 bases). The CDR3 runs to 12 residues. Between the trimmed V and J ends, which lost 6 bases and 5 bases, there was a span of 10 bases. The V gene's germline CDR1 is SNHLY and CDR2 FYNNEI. CDR3 sequence reads: CASSDSLTEAFF. As DNA, the CDR3 is TGTGCCAGCAGCGACAGTCTGACTGAAGCTTTCTTT.

The V call is TRBV19, the J call TRBJ1-1; 7 bases agree with TRBD1. With V trimmed by 5 bases and J by 0 bases, 9 bases remained unmatched. The CDR3 loop spans 16 amino acids. The V gene's germline CDR1 is LNHDA and CDR2 SQIVND (reference sequence). In DNA, the CDR3 is TGTGCCAGTAGTCAAGGGACAGATTTCATGAACACTGAAGCTTTCTTT. Translation: CASSQGTDFMNTEAFF.

The rearrangement uses TRBV30 and TRBJ2-3; D is unresolved. Germline CDR1 reads GTSNPN; CDR2 reads SVGIG (reference sequence). V was trimmed by 2 bases and J by 0 bases, leaving 6 bases between them. This CDR3 is built from 13 residues. The CDR3 protein is CAWSTRSTDTQYF. The DNA for the CDR3 is TGTGCCTGGAGTACGCGTAGCACAGATACGCAGTATTTT. Filled out from reference TRBV30 and TRBJ2-3, the complete variable domain reads SQTIHQWPATLVQPVGSPLSLECTVEGTSNPNLYWYRQAAGRGLQLLFYSVGIGQISSEVPQNLSASRPQDRQFILSSKKLLLSDSGFYLCAWSTRSTDTQYFGPGTRLTVL.

This clone was observed once. The chain joins TRBV5-1 to TRBJ2-3; D uncertain. The CDR3 spans 14 residues. Germline assignment: CDR1 SGHRS and CDR2 YFSETQ. V was cut by 4 bases and J by 0 bases, with 9 bases left in between. This chain's CDR3 is CASSPDGSTDTQYF. CDR3 in DNA: TGCGCCAGCAGCCCGGACGGAAGCACAGATACGCAGTATTTT. The full variable domain, completed using reference TRBV5-1 and TRBJ2-3, is KAGVTQTPRYLIKTRGQQVTLSCSPISGHRSVSWYQQTPGQGLQFLFEYFSETQRNKGNFPGRFSGRQFSNSRSEMNVSTLELGDSALYLCASSPDGSTDTQYFGPGTRLTVL.

The genes are TRBV27 and TRBJ1-3; TRBD1 matches at 8 bases. The CDR3 loop spans 17 amino acids. Germline V lookup: CDR1 MNHEY, CDR2 SMNVEV (reference sequence). V lost 6 bases, J lost 0 bases, and 10 bases stayed unmatched. The CDR3 DNA is TGTGCCAGCAGGCCGACATGGACAGGGACCTCTGGAAACACCATATATTTT. Amino acid sequence: CASRPTWTGTSGNTIYF.

To note about this clone: Being one base from a much bigger clone, this may be a read error. This sample also contains other DNA sequences that code for the same CDR3. The chain links TRBV11-3 to TRBJ2-1, with 8 bases lining up with TRBD2. The CDR3 contains 15 residues. The germline V gene has CDR1 SGHNT and CDR2 YENEEA. V was clipped by 5 bases and J by 0 bases; unmatched bases: 3. This chain's CDR3 is CASSPSGSSYNEQFF. DNA of the CDR3: TGTGCCAGCAGCCCCAGCGGGAGCTCCTACAATGAGCAGTTCTTC.

Many counts were recorded for this clone. The V and J genes are TRBV5-4 and TRBJ2-3; TRBD2 matches at 10 bases. The V and J ends lost 6 bases and 0 bases, in that order; junction bases with no gene match: 13. There are 18 residues in the CDR3. Germline CDR1 reads SGHNT; CDR2 reads YYREEE (reference sequence). CDR3 amino acids: CASTPTMGLATSTDTQYF. The CDR3 DNA follows: TGTGCCAGCACCCCGACGATGGGACTAGCGACTAGCACAGATACGCAGTATTTT.